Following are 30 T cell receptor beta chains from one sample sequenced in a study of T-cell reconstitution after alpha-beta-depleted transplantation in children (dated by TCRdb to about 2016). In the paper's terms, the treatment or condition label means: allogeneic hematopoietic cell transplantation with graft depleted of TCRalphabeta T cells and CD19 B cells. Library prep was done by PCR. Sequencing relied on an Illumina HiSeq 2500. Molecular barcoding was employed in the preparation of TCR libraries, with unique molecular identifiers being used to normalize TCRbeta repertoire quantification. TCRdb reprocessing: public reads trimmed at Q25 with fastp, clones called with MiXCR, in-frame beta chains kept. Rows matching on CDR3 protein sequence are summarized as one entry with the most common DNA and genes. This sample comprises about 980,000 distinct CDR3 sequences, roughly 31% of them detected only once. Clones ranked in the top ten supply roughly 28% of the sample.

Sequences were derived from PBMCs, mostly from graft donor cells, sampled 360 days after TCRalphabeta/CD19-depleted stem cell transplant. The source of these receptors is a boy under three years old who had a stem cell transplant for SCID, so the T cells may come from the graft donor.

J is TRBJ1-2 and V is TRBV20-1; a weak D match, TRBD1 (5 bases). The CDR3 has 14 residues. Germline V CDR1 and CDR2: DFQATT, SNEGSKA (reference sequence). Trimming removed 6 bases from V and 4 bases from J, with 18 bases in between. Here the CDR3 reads CSAPGGGLIYGYTF. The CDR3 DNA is TGCAGTGCCCCGGGTGGGGGTCTCATCTATGGCTACACCTTC.

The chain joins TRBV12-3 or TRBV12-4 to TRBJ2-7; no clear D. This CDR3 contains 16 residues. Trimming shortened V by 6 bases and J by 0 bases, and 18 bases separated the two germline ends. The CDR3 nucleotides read TGTGCCAGCAGCCCAATAGACACAACGGGCTCCTACGAGCAGTACTTC. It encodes CASSPIDTTGSYEQYF.

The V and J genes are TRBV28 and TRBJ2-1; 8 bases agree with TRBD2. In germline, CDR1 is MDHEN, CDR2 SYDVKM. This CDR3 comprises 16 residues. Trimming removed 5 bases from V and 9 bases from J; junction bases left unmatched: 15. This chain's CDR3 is CASSEAGVQGRGEQFF. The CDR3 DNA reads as TGTGCCAGCAGTGAAGCGGGAGTACAGGGCCGCGGTGAGCAGTTCTTC.

The CDR3 DNA reads TGTGCCAGCAGTTCGGGGGGCTCCCCAGAGACCCAGTACTTC. Protein sequence: CASSSGGSPETQYF. The chain joins TRBV27 to TRBJ2-5; D possibly corresponds to TRBD2 (7 bases). This CDR3 is built from 14 residues. Trimming shortened V by 4 bases and J by 4 bases, and 13 bases separated the two germline ends. In germline, CDR1 is MNHEY, CDR2 SMNVEV (reference sequence).

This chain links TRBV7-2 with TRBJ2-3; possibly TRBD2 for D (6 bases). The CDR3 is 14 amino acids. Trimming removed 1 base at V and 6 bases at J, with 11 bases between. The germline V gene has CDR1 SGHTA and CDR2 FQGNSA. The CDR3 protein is CASSLGSGRDTQYF. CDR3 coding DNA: TGTGCCAGCAGCTTAGGGTCAGGGAGGGATACGCAGTATTTT.

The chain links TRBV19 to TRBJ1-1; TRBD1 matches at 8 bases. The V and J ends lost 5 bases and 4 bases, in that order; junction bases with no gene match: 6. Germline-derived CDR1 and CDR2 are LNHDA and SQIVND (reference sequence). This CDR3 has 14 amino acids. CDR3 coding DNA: TGTGCCAGTAGTCCCTGGACAGGGAGCACTGAAGCTTTCTTT. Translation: CASSPWTGSTEAFF.

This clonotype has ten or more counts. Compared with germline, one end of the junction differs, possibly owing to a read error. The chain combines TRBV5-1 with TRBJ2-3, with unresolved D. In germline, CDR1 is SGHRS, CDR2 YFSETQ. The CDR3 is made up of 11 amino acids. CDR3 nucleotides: TGTGCCAGCAGCTTAGAAGGAACGCAGTATTTT. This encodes CASSLEGTQYF.

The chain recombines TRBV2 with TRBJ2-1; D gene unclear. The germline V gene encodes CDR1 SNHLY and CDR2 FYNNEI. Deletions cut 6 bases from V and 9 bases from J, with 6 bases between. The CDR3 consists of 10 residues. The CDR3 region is CASRRSEQFF. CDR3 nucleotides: TGTGCCAGCAGGAGGAGTGAGCAGTTCTTC.

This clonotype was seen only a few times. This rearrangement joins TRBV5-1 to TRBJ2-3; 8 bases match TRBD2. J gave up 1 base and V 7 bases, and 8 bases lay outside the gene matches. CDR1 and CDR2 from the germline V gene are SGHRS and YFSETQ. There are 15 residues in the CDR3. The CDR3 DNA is TGCGCCAGCGGATCAGCGGGGGCGGGCACAGATACGCAGTATTTT. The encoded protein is CASGSAGAGTDTQYF.

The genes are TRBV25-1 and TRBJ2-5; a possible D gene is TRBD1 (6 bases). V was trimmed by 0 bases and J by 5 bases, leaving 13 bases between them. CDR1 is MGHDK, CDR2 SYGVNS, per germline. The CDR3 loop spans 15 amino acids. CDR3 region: CASSEYRGMGETQYF. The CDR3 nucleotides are TGTGCCAGCAGTGAATATAGGGGGATGGGGGAGACCCAGTACTTC.

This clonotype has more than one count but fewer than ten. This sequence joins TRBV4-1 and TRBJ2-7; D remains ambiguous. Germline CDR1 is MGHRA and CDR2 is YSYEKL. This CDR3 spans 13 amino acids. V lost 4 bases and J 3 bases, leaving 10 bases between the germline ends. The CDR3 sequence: CASSRGPYYEQYF. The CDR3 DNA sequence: TGCGCCAGCAGCCGAGGACCTTACTACGAGCAGTACTTC.

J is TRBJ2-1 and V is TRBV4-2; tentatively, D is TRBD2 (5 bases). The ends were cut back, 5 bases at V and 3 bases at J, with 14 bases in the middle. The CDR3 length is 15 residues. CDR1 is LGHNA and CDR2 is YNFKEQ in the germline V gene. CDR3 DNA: TGTGCCAGCAGCTCAAAGGCGGGCTTCTACAATGAGCAGTTCTTC. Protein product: CASSSKAGFYNEQFF.

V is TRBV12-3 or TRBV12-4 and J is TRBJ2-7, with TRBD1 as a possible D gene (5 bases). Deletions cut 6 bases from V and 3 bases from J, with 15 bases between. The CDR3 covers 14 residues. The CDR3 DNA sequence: TGTGCCAGCAGCTTGATAGGGGATGACTACGAGCAGTACTTC. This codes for CASSLIGDDYEQYF.

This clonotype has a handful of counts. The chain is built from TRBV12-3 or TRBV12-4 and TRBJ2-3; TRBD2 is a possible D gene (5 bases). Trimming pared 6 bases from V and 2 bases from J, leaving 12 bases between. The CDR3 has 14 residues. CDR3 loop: CASRPGGYTDTQYF. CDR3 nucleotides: TGTGCCAGCAGACCTGGAGGCTACACAGATACGCAGTATTTT.

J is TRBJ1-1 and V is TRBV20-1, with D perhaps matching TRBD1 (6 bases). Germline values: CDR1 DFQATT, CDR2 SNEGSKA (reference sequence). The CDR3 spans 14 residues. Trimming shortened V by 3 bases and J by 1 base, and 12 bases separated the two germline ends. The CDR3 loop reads CSARGGLSNTEAFF. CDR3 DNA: TGCAGTGCTAGGGGGGGCTTGTCGAACACTGAAGCTTTCTTT.

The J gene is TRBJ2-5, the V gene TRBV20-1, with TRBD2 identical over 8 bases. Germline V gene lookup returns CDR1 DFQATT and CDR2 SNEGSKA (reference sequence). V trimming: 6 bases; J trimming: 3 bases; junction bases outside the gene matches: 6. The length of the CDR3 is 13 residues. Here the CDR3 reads CSAKGGGKETQYF. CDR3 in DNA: TGCAGTGCAAAGGGCGGGGGGAAAGAGACCCAGTACTTC.

CDR3 nucleotide sequence: TGCAGCGTTGATTTCCAGGGGGGAGAGGTAATCTATGGCTACACCTTC. Its protein is CSVDFQGGEVIYGYTF. The chain couples TRBV29-1 to TRBJ1-2; 7 bases match TRBD1. Per germline, CDR1 SQVTM and CDR2 ANQGSEA. The junction had 14 bases not matched to a gene; V was cut back by 3 bases and J by 4 bases. This CDR3 spans 16 amino acids.

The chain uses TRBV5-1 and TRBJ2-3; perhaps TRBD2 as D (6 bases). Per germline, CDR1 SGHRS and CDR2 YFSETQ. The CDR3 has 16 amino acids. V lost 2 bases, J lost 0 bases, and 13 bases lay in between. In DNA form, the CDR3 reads TGCGCCAGCAGCTTTGTCGCGGGACGGAGCACAGATACGCAGTATTTT. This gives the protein CASSFVAGRSTDTQYF.

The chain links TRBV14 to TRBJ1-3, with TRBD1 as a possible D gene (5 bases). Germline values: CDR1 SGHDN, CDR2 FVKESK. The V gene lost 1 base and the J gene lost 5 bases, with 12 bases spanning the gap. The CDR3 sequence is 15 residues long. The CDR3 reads CASSQVGGQRNTIYF. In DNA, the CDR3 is TGTGCCAGCAGCCAAGTTGGAGGACAACGAAACACCATATATTTT. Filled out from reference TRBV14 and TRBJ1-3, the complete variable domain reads EAGVTQFPSHSVIEKGQTVTLRCDPISGHDNLYWYRRVMGKEIKFLLHFVKESKQDESGMPNNRFLAERTGGTYSTLKVQPAELEDSGVYFCASSQVGGQRNTIYFGEGSWLTVV.

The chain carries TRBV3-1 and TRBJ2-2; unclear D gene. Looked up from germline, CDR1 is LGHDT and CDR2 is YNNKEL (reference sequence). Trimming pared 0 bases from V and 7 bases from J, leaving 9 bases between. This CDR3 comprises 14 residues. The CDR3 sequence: CASSQDRRIGELFF. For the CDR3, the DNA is TGTGCCAGCAGCCAAGATCGGCGTATCGGGGAGCTGTTTTTT.

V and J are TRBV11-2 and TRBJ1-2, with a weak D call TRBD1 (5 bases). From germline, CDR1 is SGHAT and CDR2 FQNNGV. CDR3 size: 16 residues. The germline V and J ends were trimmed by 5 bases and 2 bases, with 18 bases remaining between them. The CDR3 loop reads CASSTVGQGANYGYTF. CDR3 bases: TGTGCCAGCAGCACCGTAGGGCAGGGAGCCAACTATGGCTACACCTTC.

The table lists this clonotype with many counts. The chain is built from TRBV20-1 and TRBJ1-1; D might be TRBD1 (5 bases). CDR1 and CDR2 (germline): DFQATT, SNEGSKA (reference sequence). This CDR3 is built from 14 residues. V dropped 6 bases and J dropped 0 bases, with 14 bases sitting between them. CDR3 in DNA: TGCAGTGCAAACCGGCGGGGGATGAACACTGAAGCTTTCTTT. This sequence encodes CSANRRGMNTEAFF.

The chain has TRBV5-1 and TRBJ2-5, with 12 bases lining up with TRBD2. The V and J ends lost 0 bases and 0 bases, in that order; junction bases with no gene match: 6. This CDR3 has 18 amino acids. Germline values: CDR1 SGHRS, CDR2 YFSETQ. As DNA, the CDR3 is TGCGCCAGCAGCTTGGAGCTAGCGGGGGGGACGTACCAAGAGACCCAGTACTTC. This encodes CASSLELAGGTYQETQYF.

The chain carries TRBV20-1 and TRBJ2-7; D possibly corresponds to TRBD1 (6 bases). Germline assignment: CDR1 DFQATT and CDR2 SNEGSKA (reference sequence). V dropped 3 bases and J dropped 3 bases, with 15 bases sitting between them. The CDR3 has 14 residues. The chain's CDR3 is CSASPRQAFYEQYF. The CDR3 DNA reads TGCAGTGCTAGTCCGCGACAGGCCTTCTACGAGCAGTACTTC.

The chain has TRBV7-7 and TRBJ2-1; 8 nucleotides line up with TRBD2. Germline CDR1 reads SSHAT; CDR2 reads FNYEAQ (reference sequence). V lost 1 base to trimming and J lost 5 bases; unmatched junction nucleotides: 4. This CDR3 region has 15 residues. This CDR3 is CASSLGTSKNNEQFF. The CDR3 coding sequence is TGTGCCAGCAGCTTAGGGACTAGCAAGAACAATGAGCAGTTCTTC.

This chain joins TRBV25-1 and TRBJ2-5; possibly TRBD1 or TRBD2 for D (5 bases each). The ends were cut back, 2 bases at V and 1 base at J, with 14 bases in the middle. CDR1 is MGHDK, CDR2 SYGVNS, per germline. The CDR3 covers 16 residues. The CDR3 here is CASSEIWGKFQETQYF. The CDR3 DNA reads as TGTGCCAGCAGTGAAATCTGGGGGAAGTTCCAAGAGACCCAGTACTTC.

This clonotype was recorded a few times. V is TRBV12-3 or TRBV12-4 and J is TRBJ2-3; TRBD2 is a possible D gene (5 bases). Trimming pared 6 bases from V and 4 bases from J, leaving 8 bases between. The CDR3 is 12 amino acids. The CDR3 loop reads CASSARADTQYF. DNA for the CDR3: TGTGCCAGCAGCGCGAGGGCAGATACGCAGTATTTT.

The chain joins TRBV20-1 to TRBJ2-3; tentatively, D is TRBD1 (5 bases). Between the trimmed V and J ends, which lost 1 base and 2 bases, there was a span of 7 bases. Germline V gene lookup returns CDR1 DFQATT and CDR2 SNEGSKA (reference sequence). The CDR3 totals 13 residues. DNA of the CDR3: TGCAGTGCTAGAGGACAGTCCACAGATACGCAGTATTTT. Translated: CSARGQSTDTQYF.

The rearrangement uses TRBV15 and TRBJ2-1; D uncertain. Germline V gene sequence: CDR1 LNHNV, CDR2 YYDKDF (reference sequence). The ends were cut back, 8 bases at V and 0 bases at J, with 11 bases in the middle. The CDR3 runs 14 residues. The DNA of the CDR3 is TGTGCCACCGTGGAGAGTAGCTCCTACAATGAGCAGTTCTTC. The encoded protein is CATVESSSYNEQFF.

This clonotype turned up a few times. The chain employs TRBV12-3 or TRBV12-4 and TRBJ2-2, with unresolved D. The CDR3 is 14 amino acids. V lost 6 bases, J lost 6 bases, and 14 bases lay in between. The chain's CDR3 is CASSYASSPGELFF. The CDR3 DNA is TGTGCCAGCAGCTATGCTAGTAGTCCCGGGGAGCTGTTTTTT.